These 17 T cell receptor beta chains were all obtained from the same sample, sequenced in a study of ipilimumab plus nivolumab after autologous stem cell transplantation. Data came from immunoSEQ multiplex PCR; TCRdb stores just in-frame clones and leaves some out. This table has approximately 15,000 clones, about four fifths appearing once. The sample in question was PBMCs, obtained in a trial of ipilimumab plus nivolumab as post-transplant consolidation. These receptors all stem from a male donor with primary mediastinal lymphoma.

This clone was detected once. The chain carries TRBV6-1 and TRBJ2-2; 8 positions match TRBD1. The length of the CDR3 is 15 residues. The ends lost 6 bases at V and 4 bases at J; junction bases unmatched: 7. Germline-derived CDR1 and CDR2 are MNHNS and SASEGT. CDR3 protein: CASRGQVRGTGELFF. As DNA, the CDR3 is TGTGCCAGCAGGGGACAGGTGCGGGGCACCGGGGAGCTGTTTTTT.

CDR3 sequence: CASSTDPPAAQETQYF. The CDR3 DNA reads TGTGCCAGCAGCACCGACCCACCAGCAGCCCAAGAGACCCAGTACTTC. V and J are TRBV7-9 and TRBJ2-5, with no clear D. V gave up 5 bases and J gave up 1 base, with 17 bases separating them. The CDR3 runs 16 residues. Per germline, CDR1 SEHNR and CDR2 FQNEAQ (reference sequence). The full variable domain, in which reference TRBV7-9 and TRBJ2-5 provide the parts outside the CDR3, is DTGVSQNPRHKITKRGQNVTFRCDPISEHNRLYWYRQTLGQGPEFLTYFQNEAQLEKSRLLSDRFSAERPKGSFSTLEIQRTEQGDSAMYLCASSTDPPAAQETQYFGPGTRLLVL.

The rearrangement joins TRBV9 to TRBJ2-7; no clear D gene. Germline V gene lookup returns CDR1 SGDLS and CDR2 YYNGEE. The V end was cut by 3 bases, the J end by 2 bases, with 9 bases between. This CDR3 is built from 13 residues. CDR3 sequence: CASSEDPAYEQYF. The CDR3 bases are TGTGCCAGCAGCGAGGACCCTGCCTACGAGCAGTACTTC.

In this sample, this clone turned up once. The chain links TRBV6-5 to TRBJ1-6; D is possibly TRBD1 (5 bases). Trimming stripped 3 bases from V and 9 bases from J, with 12 bases between. The CDR3 is made up of 14 amino acids. In germline, CDR1 is MNHEY, CDR2 SVGAGI. CDR3 sequence (DNA): TGTGCCAGCAGTTATGGGACTCGGGCTTCACCCCTCCACTTT. Its protein is CASSYGTRASPLHF.

This chain connects TRBV2 to TRBJ2-5, with a possible D match to TRBD2 (6 bases). Germline CDR1 SNHLY, CDR2 FYNNEI. This CDR3 has 14 residues. V lost 6 bases and J lost 0, with 11 bases in between. Here the CDR3 reads CASSHREYQETQYF. The CDR3 bases are TGTGCCAGCAGCCACCGGGAGTACCAAGAGACCCAGTACTTC.

The chain uses TRBV7-2 and TRBJ2-7, with D uncertain. V lost 0 bases to trimming and J lost 1 base, with 10 bases between them. The CDR3 length is 15 residues. Germline CDR1 is SGHTA and CDR2 is FQGNSA. CDR3 protein: CASSLAGSRSYEQYF. The CDR3 nucleotides are TGTGCCAGCAGCTTAGCGGGGTCCCGGTCCTACGAGCAGTACTTC.

There are a few counts of this clone. The chain is built from TRBV4-2 and TRBJ2-1; D may be TRBD2 (6 bases). The CDR3 runs to 15 residues. From germline, CDR1 is LGHNA and CDR2 YNFKEQ. Trimming shortened V by 7 bases and J by 7 bases, and 20 bases separated the two germline ends. The CDR3 sequence is CASKAAEGLWNEQFF. DNA of the CDR3: TGTGCCAGCAAAGCGGCGGAGGGGCTTTGGAATGAGCAGTTCTTC.

This clone was counted a single time. This chain connects TRBV5-1 to TRBJ2-7, with 10 positions matching TRBD1. Germline trimming cut 1 base from V and 3 bases from J; bases unmatched to any gene: 7. The germline CDR1 and CDR2 sequences are SGHRS and YFSETQ. This CDR3 comprises 16 residues. Written as DNA, the CDR3 is TGCGCCAGCAGCTTGACCATCCGGGACAGGGGCTACGAGCAGTACTTC. The encoded protein is CASSLTIRDRGYEQYF.

This clone turned up a few times. The chain combines TRBV5-6 with TRBJ2-5, with 12 nucleotides matching TRBD1. Germline V gene lookup returns CDR1 SGHDT and CDR2 YYEEEE. CDR3 length: 18 residues. The V segment lost 0 bases and the J segment 7 bases; nucleotides outside the gene matches: 13. CDR3 in DNA: TGTGCCAGCAGCTTGGGGGACAGGGGGCTAGGGGCCAGCGGGACCCAGTACTTC. It encodes CASSLGDRGLGASGTQYF.

The chain joins TRBV13 to TRBJ2-5; D uncertain. This CDR3 has 17 residues. Looked up from germline, CDR1 is PRHDT and CDR2 is FYEKMQ (reference sequence). V was shortened by 0 bases and J by 1 base, with 15 bases between the two germline ends. CDR3 in amino acids: CASSLGWNSKGQETQYF. The CDR3 region has the DNA TGTGCCAGCAGCTTAGGGTGGAACTCCAAAGGCCAAGAGACCCAGTACTTC.

This chain joins TRBV19 and TRBJ1-5; no clear D. The germline V and J ends were trimmed by 5 bases and 7 bases, with 9 bases remaining between them. Germline V gene lookup returns CDR1 LNHDA and CDR2 SQIVND (reference sequence). This CDR3 has 12 residues. The CDR3 here is CASSEEEQPQHF. DNA of the CDR3: TGTGCCAGTAGTGAAGAAGAACAGCCCCAGCATTTT.

The V and J genes are TRBV19 and TRBJ1-2; D is uncertain. The CDR3 is 11 amino acids. Germline CDR1 and CDR2: LNHDA and SQIVND (reference sequence). The germline V and J ends were trimmed by 8 bases and 0 bases, with 4 bases remaining between them. CDR3 loop: CASSANYGYTF. CDR3 bases: TGTGCCAGTTCCGCTAACTATGGCTACACCTTC.

V and J are TRBV29-1 and TRBJ2-1, with D tentatively TRBD1 or TRBD2 (5 bases each). Looked up from germline, CDR1 is SQVTM and CDR2 is ANQGSEA. The CDR3 extends over 13 amino acids. With 4 bases removed from V and 7 bases from J, the gap between germline ends came to 14 bases. The CDR3 spells CSVGGTLSNEQFF. The CDR3 nucleotides are TGCAGCGTTGGAGGGACGCTCTCTAATGAGCAGTTCTTC.

The gene calls are TRBV6-1 and TRBJ1-2; a possible D gene is TRBD1 (6 bases). V shed 3 bases and J shed 8 bases, with 13 bases lying between them. There are 13 residues in the CDR3. The germline V gene has CDR1 MNHNS and CDR2 SASEGT. CDR3 DNA sequence: TGTGCCAGCAGTGATGGGGGGCTTGGCGGCTACACCTTC. It yields the protein CASSDGGLGGYTF.

The chain's CDR3 is CASSVNPTGDEQYF. CDR3 in DNA: TGTGCCAGCAGCGTGAACCCTACAGGGGACGAGCAGTACTTC. V gene TRBV11-1 combines with J gene TRBJ2-7, with TRBD1 matching 7 bases. With 5 bases clipped from V and 5 bases from J, the junction kept 9 bases outside the gene matches. The CDR3 covers 14 residues. The V gene's germline CDR1 is SGHAT and CDR2 FQDESV (reference sequence).

This clone turned up a few times. Other DNA sequences in the sample encode the same CDR3. V gene TRBV5-1 combines with J gene TRBJ2-5; D is uncertain. Between the trimmed V and J ends, which lost 2 bases and 3 bases, there was a span of 2 bases. The V gene's germline CDR1 is SGHRS and CDR2 YFSETQ. The CDR3 runs to 11 residues. CDR3: CASSLEETQYF. DNA of the CDR3: TGCGCCAGCAGCTTAGAAGAGACCCAGTACTTC. Full variable domain (outside the CDR3, taken from reference TRBV5-1 and TRBJ2-5): KAGVTQTPRYLIKTRGQQVTLSCSPISGHRSVSWYQQTPGQGLQFLFEYFSETQRNKGNFPGRFSGRQFSNSRSEMNVSTLELGDSALYLCASSLEETQYFGPGTRLLVL.

This chain uses TRBV5-1 with TRBJ2-1; the match to TRBD2 covers 11 bases. CDR3 size: 16 residues. The junction had 10 bases not matched to a gene; V was cut back by 4 bases and J by 7 bases. CDR1 is SGHRS and CDR2 is YFSETQ in the germline V gene. In DNA, the CDR3 is TGCGCCAGCAGCGTCAGTCTAGCGGGGGGCGGGAATGAGCAGTTCTTC. It yields the protein CASSVSLAGGGNEQFF.